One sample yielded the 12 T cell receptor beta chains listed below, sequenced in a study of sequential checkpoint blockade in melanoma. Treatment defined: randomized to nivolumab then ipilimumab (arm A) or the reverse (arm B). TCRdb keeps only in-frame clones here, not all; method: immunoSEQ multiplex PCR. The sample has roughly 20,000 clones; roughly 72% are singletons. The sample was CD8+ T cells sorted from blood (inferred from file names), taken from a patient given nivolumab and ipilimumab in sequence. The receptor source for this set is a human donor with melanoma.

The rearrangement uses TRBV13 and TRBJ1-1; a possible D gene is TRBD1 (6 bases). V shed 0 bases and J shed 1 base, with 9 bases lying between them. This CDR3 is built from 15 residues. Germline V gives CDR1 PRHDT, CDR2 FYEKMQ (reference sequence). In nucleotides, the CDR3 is TGTGCCAGCAGCTTAGGGGTCAGGGGGAACACTGAAGCTTTCTTT. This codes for CASSLGVRGNTEAFF.

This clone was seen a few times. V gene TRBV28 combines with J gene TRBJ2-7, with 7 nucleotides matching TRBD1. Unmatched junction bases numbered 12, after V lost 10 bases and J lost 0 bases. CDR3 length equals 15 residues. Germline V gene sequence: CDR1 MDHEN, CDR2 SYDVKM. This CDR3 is CATRTPTGSSYEQYF. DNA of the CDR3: TGTGCCACCCGAACACCGACAGGGAGCTCCTACGAGCAGTACTTC.

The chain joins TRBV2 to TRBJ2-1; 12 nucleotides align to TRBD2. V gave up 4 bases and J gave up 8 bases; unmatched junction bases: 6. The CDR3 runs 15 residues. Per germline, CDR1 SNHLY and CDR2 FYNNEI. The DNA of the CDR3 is TGTGCCAGCAGTGCCCTAGCGGGAGGGAGGGATGAGCAGTTCTTC. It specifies CASSALAGGRDEQFF.

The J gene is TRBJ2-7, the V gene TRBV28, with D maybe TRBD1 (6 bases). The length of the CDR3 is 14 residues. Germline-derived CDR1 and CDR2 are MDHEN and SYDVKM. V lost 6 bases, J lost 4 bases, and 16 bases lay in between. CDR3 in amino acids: CASRRIPQGYEQYF. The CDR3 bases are TGTGCCAGCAGAAGAATCCCACAGGGTTACGAGCAGTACTTC.

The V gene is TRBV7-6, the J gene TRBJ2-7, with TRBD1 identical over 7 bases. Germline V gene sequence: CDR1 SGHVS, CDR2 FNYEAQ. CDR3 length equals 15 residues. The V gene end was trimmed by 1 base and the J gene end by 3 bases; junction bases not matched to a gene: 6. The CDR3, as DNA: TGTGCCAGCAGCTTAGGTTTCGACAGGGACTACGAGCAGTACTTC. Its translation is CASSLGFDRDYEQYF.

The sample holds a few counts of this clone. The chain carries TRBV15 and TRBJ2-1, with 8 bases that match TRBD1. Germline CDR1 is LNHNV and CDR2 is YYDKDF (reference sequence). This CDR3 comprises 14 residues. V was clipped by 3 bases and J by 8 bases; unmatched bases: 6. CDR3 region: CATSSLDRDDEQFF. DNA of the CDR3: TGTGCCACCAGCAGTTTGGACAGGGACGATGAGCAGTTCTTC.

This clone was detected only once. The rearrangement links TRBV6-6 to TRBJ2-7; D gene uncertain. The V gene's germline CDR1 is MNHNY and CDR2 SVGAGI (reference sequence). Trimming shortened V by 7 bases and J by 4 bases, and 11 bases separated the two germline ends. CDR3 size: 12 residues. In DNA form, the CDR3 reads TGTGCCAGCACCCTTTCAGGATACGAGCAGTACTTC. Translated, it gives CASTLSGYEQYF.

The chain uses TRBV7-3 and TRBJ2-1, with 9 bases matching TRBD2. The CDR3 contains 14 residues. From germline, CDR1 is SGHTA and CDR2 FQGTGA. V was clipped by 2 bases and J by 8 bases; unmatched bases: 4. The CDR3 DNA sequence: TGTGCCAGCAGCTTAGCGGGGGGGCGGTATGAGCAGTTCTTC. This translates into CASSLAGGRYEQFF.

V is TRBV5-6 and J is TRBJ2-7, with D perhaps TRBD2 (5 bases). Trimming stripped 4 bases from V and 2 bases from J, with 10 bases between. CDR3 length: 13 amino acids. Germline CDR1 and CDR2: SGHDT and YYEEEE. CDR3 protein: CASSADWAYEQYF. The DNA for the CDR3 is TGTGCCAGCAGCGCGGACTGGGCCTACGAGCAGTACTTC.

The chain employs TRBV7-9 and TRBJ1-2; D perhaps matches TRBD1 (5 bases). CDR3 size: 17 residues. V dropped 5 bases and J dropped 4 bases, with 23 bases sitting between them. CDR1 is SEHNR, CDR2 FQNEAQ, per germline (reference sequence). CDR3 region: CASSGTGLLPSGYGYTF. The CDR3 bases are TGTGCCAGCAGCGGCACGGGACTTCTTCCCAGCGGCTATGGCTACACCTTC.

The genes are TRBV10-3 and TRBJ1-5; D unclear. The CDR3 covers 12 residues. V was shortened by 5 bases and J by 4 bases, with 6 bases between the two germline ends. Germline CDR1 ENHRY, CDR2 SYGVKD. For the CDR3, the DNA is TGTGCCATCAGTTCATCAAATCAGCCCCAGCATTTT. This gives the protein CAISSSNQPQHF.

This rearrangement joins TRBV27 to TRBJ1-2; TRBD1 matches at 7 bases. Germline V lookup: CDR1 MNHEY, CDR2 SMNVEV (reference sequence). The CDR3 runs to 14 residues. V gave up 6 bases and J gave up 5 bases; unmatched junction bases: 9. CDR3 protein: CASSEGGAWYGYTF. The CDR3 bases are TGTGCCAGCAGCGAAGGGGGCGCTTGGTATGGCTACACCTTC.